One sample yielded the 14 T cell receptor beta chains listed below, sequenced in a study of cytomegalovirus exposure and HLA in healthy donors. The PCR employed 60 Vbeta primers together with 13 Jbeta primers. The repertoire was sequenced with immunoSEQ multiplex PCR; TCRdb's copy has only in-frame clones and lacks some. The table lists about 140,000 clones, about 80% of them singletons, with 2.5% to 3% in the top ten. The sequenced sample was PBMCs. These receptor sequences come from a female donor in good health and CMV-seronegative.

On this clone itself: Its ends do not fully match the called genes, so a read error is possible. The chain recombines TRBV5-8 with TRBJ2-5, with TRBD1 as a possible D gene (5 bases). Germline CDR1 SGHTS, CDR2 YDEGEE. The CDR3 loop spans 15 amino acids. CDR3 sequence reads: CASGFGARYQETQYF. CDR3 DNA: TGTGCCAGCGGCTTTGGGGCGCGGTACCAAGAGACCCAGTACTTC.

The chain combines TRBV14 with TRBJ2-7; possible D gene TRBD1, 6 bases. Germline values: CDR1 SGHDN, CDR2 FVKESK. Trimming shortened V by 4 bases and J by 2 bases, and 9 bases separated the two germline ends. This CDR3 contains 13 residues. The CDR3 loop reads CASSPRTAYEQYF. The CDR3 DNA reads TGTGCCAGCAGCCCGCGGACAGCCTACGAGCAGTACTTC.

The CDR3 protein is CASSSVAGGSYNEQFF. CDR3 nucleotides: TGTGCCAGCAGTTCCGTAGCGGGGGGCTCATACAATGAGCAGTTCTTC. The V call is TRBV2, the J call TRBJ2-1; 10 nucleotides agree with TRBD2. V shed 5 bases and J 4 bases; nucleotides not matched to a gene: 8. The CDR3 spans 16 residues. Germline lookup yields CDR1 SNHLY and CDR2 FYNNEI.

V gene TRBV19 combines with J gene TRBJ1-2, with no clear D. V was shortened by 4 bases and J by 4 bases, with 7 bases between the two germline ends. CDR3 length: 12 residues. Germline CDR1 is LNHDA and CDR2 is SQIVND (reference sequence). The CDR3 DNA reads as TGTGCCAGTAGTAAAGATCGCTATGGCTACACCTTC. It specifies CASSKDRYGYTF.

The chain joins TRBV2 to TRBJ1-5; no clear D gene. V was pared by 7 bases and J by 8 bases, with 18 bases between. Germline CDR1 is SNHLY and CDR2 is FYNNEI. The CDR3 extends over 14 amino acids. CDR3: CASTGNLGREPQHF. Here the CDR3 DNA reads TGTGCCAGCACGGGGAACTTGGGTCGGGAGCCCCAGCATTTT.

The V call is TRBV27, the J call TRBJ1-2; 7 nucleotides match TRBD1. CDR1 and CDR2 (germline): MNHEY, SMNVEV (reference sequence). V was clipped by 2 bases and J by 4 bases; unmatched bases: 4. The CDR3 contains 14 residues. The CDR3 DNA follows: TGTGCCAGCAGTTTAAAGGGGGCGAGCTATGGCTACACCTTC. It translates to CASSLKGASYGYTF.

This rearrangement joins TRBV7-6 to TRBJ1-1; TRBD1 aligns across 7 bases. V was pared by 1 base and J by 1 base, with 0 bases of the junction left unmatched. The germline gives CDR1 SGHVS, CDR2 FNYEAQ. This CDR3 has 14 amino acids. CDR3 nucleotide sequence: TGTGCCAGCAGCTTAGGGACAGGGAACACTGAAGCTTTCTTT. Translated: CASSLGTGNTEAFF.

The rearrangement uses TRBV2 and TRBJ2-4; 8 nucleotides line up with TRBD2. V shed 3 bases, J shed 6 bases, and the junction held 10 bases outside the gene matches. The CDR3 sequence is 16 residues long. Germline V gives CDR1 SNHLY, CDR2 FYNNEI. The CDR3 DNA sequence: TGTGCCAGCAGTGAGAGGTCGGGGGGGGGCCTAAACATTCAGTACTTC. Protein: CASSERSGGGLNIQYF.

This clone came up once. The chain is built from TRBV27 and TRBJ2-7, with D possibly being TRBD1 (5 bases). The CDR3 sequence is 18 residues long. CDR1 and CDR2 from the germline V gene are MNHEY and SMNVEV (reference sequence). The V gene lost 6 bases and the J gene lost 5 bases, with 29 bases spanning the gap. This CDR3 reads CASSRLETASRFVHEQYF. The CDR3 DNA is TGTGCCAGCAGCCGCCTCGAGACAGCGTCCCGGTTTGTACACGAGCAGTACTTC.

The chain uses TRBV21-1 and TRBJ1-1; the table's D call of TRBD1 was not tested on the DNA. TRBV21-1 is annotated as a pseudogene. This CDR3 is 14 amino acids long. The CDR3 region has the DNA TGTGCCAGCAGCAAAAAGGACAGGGCCACTGAAGCTTTCTTT. Amino acid sequence: CASSKKDRATEAFF.

This clone has just a few counts. The chain links TRBV2 to TRBJ1-1; D remains ambiguous. Trimming took off 4 bases at V and 1 base at J, with 7 bases between the two ends. CDR1 SNHLY and CDR2 FYNNEI come from the germline V gene. The CDR3 sequence is 13 residues long. CDR3 residues: CASSVRWNTEAFF. DNA of the CDR3: TGTGCCAGCAGTGTACGGTGGAACACTGAAGCTTTCTTT. The full variable domain, in which reference TRBV2 and TRBJ1-1 provide the parts outside the CDR3, is EPEVTQTPSHQVTQMGQEVILRCVPISNHLYFYWYRQILGQKVEFLVSFYNNEISEKSEIFDDQFSVERPDGSNFTLKIRSTKLEDSAMYFCASSVRWNTEAFFGQGTRLTVV.

The chain uses TRBV18 and TRBJ1-4, with 7 bases lining up with TRBD1. The V gene's germline CDR1 is KGHSH and CDR2 LQKENI. V shed 0 bases, J shed 9 bases, and the junction held 7 bases outside the gene matches. The CDR3 runs 15 residues. The DNA for the CDR3 is TGTGCCAGCTCACCACCGCCAGGGGGACAGCAAAAACTGTTTTTT. Amino acids: CASSPPPGGQQKLFF.

The J gene is TRBJ2-3, the V gene TRBV27; TRBD2 is a possible D gene (5 bases). V was clipped by 6 bases and J by 2 bases, with 18 bases between them. Germline V gene sequence: CDR1 MNHEY, CDR2 SMNVEV (reference sequence). CDR3 length: 16 amino acids. The CDR3: CASSRSGKAVTDTQYF. The CDR3 DNA is TGTGCCAGCAGCCGGTCCGGGAAGGCCGTCACAGATACGCAGTATTTT.

The V call is TRBV29-1, the J call TRBJ2-4; 13 nucleotides agree with TRBD2. The CDR3 is 17 residues long. The germline V gene has CDR1 SQVTM and CDR2 ANQGSEA. Trimming at V came to 6 bases and at J to 8 bases, leaving 16 bases not matched to a gene. CDR3: CSVLSTSGRADRDIQYF. In nucleotides, the CDR3 is TGCAGCGTACTGTCTACTAGCGGGAGGGCCGATAGGGACATTCAGTACTTC.